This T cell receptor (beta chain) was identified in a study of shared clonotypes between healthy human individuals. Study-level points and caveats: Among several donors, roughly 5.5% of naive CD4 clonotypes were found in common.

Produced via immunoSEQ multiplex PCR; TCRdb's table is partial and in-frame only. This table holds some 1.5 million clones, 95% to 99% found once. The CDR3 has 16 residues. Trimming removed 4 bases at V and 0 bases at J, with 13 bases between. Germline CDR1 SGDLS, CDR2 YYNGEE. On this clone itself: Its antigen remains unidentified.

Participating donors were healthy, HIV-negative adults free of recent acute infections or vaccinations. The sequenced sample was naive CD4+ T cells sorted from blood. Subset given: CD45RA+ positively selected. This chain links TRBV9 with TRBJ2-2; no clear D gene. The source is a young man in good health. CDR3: CASSPLGSANTGELFF. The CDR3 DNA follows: TGTGCCAGCAGCCCACTGGGAAGCGCGAACACCGGGGAGCTGTTTTTT.